Listed below are T cell receptor beta chains from one sample, sequenced in a study of neurological immune-mediated disorders. TCRdb passed the 5' RACE reads through MiXCR, listing each CDR3 protein once. The repertoire holds 80,000 to 95,000 distinct CDR3 sequences, 3% to 4% seen once, with around 2.7% in the top ten. The sample was PBMCs. Receptors were obtained from a woman aged 45-59 years with multiple sclerosis. The CDR3 runs from the conserved cysteine through the conserved F or W. The D gene is left open where the match is weak. Part of the rows lack a size; the others show once, few, many or a class for expanded clones.

>TRBV20-1|many|-|TRBJ2-3
TGCAGTGCTAGACATGGCGCGGGGGCCACAGATACGCAGTATTTT
CSARHGAGATDTQYF
>TRBV9|many|TRBD2|TRBJ2-3
TGTGCCAGCAGCTTACTAGCGGGCACAGATACGCAGTATTTT
CASSLLAGTDTQYF
>TRBV5-5|many|TRBD1|TRBJ2-1
TGTGCCAGCAGCCCTAGGACAGGCCAAAAGGTGCAGTTCTTC
CASSPRTGQKVQFF
>TRBV12-3/TRBV12-4|many|TRBD2|TRBJ2-3
TGTGCCAGCAGACTAGCGGGAGTCACAGATACGCAGTATTTT
CASRLAGVTDTQYF
>TRBV27|many|-|TRBJ2-2
TGTGCCTCTAAACCGGGGGGCTCGACCACCGGGGAGCTGTTTTTT
CASKPGGSTTGELFF
>TRBV28|many|TRBD1|TRBJ1-5
TGTGCCAGCAGGTTACCTCTTGACAGGGCCGGCAATCAGCCCCAGCATTTT
CASRLPLDRAGNQPQHF
>TRBV15|many|TRBD1|TRBJ1-1
TGTGCCACCAGCAGGATAACAGGGGTCGGCACTGAAGCTTTCTTT
CATSRITGVGTEAFF
>TRBV29-1|many|TRBD2|TRBJ2-7
TGCAGCGCCACCGAAGTGGGGGGACTAACCTACGAGCAGTACTTC
CSATEVGGLTYEQYF
>TRBV7-3|many|-|TRBJ1-1
TGTGCCAGCAGAACCCAGGGAGAGGCTGAAGCTTTCTTT
CASRTQGEAEAFF
>TRBV7-9|many|-|TRBJ2-5
TGTGCCAGCAGCACTAGTACCCGGGAGCGGGAGACCCAGTACTTC
CASSTSTRERETQYF
>TRBV7-3|many|TRBD1|TRBJ2-7
TGTGCCAGCAGCTTAGCCGGGACAGGGGGATACGAGCAGTACTTC
CASSLAGTGGYEQYF
>TRBV29-1|many|-|TRBJ1-2
TGCAGCGTTTTAGCGAACTATGGCTACACCTTC
CSVLANYGYTF
>TRBV5-1|many|-|TRBJ1-3
TGCGCCAGTGCTTCTGGGTCTGGAAACACCATATATTTT
CASASGSGNTIYF
>TRBV4-1|many|-|TRBJ2-1
TGCGCCAGCAGCCGCCACAATGAGCAGTTCTTC
CASSRHNEQFF
>TRBV28|many|-|TRBJ2-7
TGTGCCAGCAGGTCAGGGTCCGAGCAGTACTTC
CASRSGSEQYF
>TRBV7-9|many|-|TRBJ2-1
TGTGCCGGACTCCAGGGCCCCTACTCCTACAATGAGCAGTTCTTC
CAGLQGPYSYNEQFF
>TRBV20-1|many|TRBD2|TRBJ2-2
TGCAGTGCTAGAGCGGGGGGGTCGGCCGGGGAGCTGTTTTTT
CSARAGGSAGELFF
>TRBV6-6|-|-|TRBJ2-1
TGTGCCAGCAGTTACTCGTTCGGGAATGAGCAGTTCTTC
CASSYSFGNEQFF
>TRBV7-2|-|-|TRBJ2-1
TGTGCCAGCACCCCGTGGGCTAGCGACTACAATGAGCAGTTCTTC
CASTPWASDYNEQFF
>TRBV9|-|-|TRBJ1-2
TGTGCCAGCAGCGTATTTGACAGACGTAACTATGGCTACACCTTC
CASSVFDRRNYGYTF
>TRBV3-1|many|-|TRBJ1-1
TGTGCCAGCAGCCAAGCCGACAAGGCTGAAGCTTTCTTT
CASSQADKAEAFF
>TRBV7-8|once|-|TRBJ1-6
TGTGCCAGCAACTTGGAGGGACGAGCGGGTTCACCCCTACACTTT
CASNLEGRAGSPLHF
>TRBV29-1|many|-|TRBJ2-1
TGCAGCGTTGAAAGGCGGAATGAGCAGTTCTTC
CSVERRNEQFF
>TRBV11-2|many|-|TRBJ1-2
TGTGCCAGCAGCTCCAGCACTCGGTATGGCTACACCTTC
CASSSSTRYGYTF
>TRBV5-1|many|-|TRBJ2-3
TGCGCCAGCAGCTTGCTAGACCTAGATACGCAGTATTTT
CASSLLDLDTQYF
>TRBV20-1|many|TRBD2|TRBJ2-5
TGCAGTGCTAGACCTACTAGCGGGGGGGGCCAGTACTTC
CSARPTSGGGQYF
>TRBV7-9|few|-|TRBJ1-4
TGTGCCAGCAGCCCCGGACGGAATAATGAAAAACTGTTTTTT
CASSPGRNNEKLFF
>TRBV25-1|many|-|TRBJ2-1
TGTGCCAGCAGTGATCTGGGCAGGCACAATGAGCAGTTCTTC
CASSDLGRHNEQFF
>TRBV14|many|-|TRBJ2-7
TGTGCCAGCAGCCAAGATAGTTATAACGAGCAGTACTTC
CASSQDSYNEQYF
>TRBV6-1|many|-|TRBJ1-5
TGTGCCAGCAGTGAACTGCCCCAGCATTTT
CASSELPQHF
>TRBV5-1|many|TRBD1|TRBJ2-1
TGCGCCAGCAGCTTGGCGACCCTTAGGGACAGGGGGAATGAGCAGTTCTTC
CASSLATLRDRGNEQFF
>TRBV5-1|many|TRBD1|TRBJ1-5
TGCGCCAGCAGCTTGGAACCCCGCGGACAGGGGAGCAATCAGCCCCAGCATTTT
CASSLEPRGQGSNQPQHF
>TRBV29-1|many|-|TRBJ1-3
TGCAGCGTTGGTCCGAGCTCTGGAAACACCATATATTTT
CSVGPSSGNTIYF
>TRBV7-2|many|TRBD2|TRBJ2-7
TGTGCCAGCAGCTTCGGGCGGGGGGTTTACGAGCAGTACTTC
CASSFGRGVYEQYF
>TRBV20-1|many|-|TRBJ2-3
TGCAGTGCTAGGAAGGGGGGGGCGACGGGTACGCAGTATTTT
CSARKGGATGTQYF
>TRBV6-5|few|-|TRBJ2-7
TGTGCCAGCAAAGACGGGGTGGGGGCCTACGAGCAGTACTTC
CASKDGVGAYEQYF
>TRBV5-1|many|-|TRBJ1-5
TGCGCCAGCAGGTTCGACAGCACGAATCAGCCCCAGCATTTT
CASRFDSTNQPQHF
>TRBV11-2|many|TRBD2|TRBJ2-5
TGTGCCAGCAGCTTGACTAGCGGGGGGGGACAAGAGACCCAGTACTTC
CASSLTSGGGQETQYF
>TRBV20-1|many|-|TRBJ1-1
TGCAGTGCTAGAGTACTTAGCCCTGAAGCTTTCTTT
CSARVLSPEAFF
>TRBV6-1|many|TRBD2|TRBJ2-5
TGTGCCAGCAGTGACAATTTCGGCGGGGGGGGGCAAGAGACCCAGTACTTC
CASSDNFGGGGQETQYF
>TRBV4-3|many|-|TRBJ1-5
TGCGCCAGCAGCCAAGATGTCGGGGGAGTTCAGCCCCAGCATTTT
CASSQDVGGVQPQHF
>TRBV12-3/TRBV12-4|many|-|TRBJ1-4
TGTGCCAGCAGGTCCCAGAGCGGGTTAGTTAATGAAAAACTGTTTTTT
CASRSQSGLVNEKLFF
>TRBV29-1|many|-|TRBJ2-3
TGCAGCGCCGAAGGTGGCGTCTGGGGCACAGATACGCAGTATTTT
CSAEGGVWGTDTQYF
>TRBV20-1|many|TRBD2|TRBJ2-2
TGCAGTGCTAGAGCCCCCTGGCTAGCGGGGAGTGCGAACACCGGGGAGCTGTTTTTT
CSARAPWLAGSANTGELFF
>TRBV7-2|many|TRBD1|TRBJ2-3
TGTGCCAGCAGCCCCGGGGACAGGGATGGAAGAACAGATACGCAGTATTTT
CASSPGDRDGRTDTQYF
>TRBV20-1|few|-|TRBJ1-4
TGCAGTGCTAGATCCGGACAATCCATACATGAAAAACTGTTTTTT
CSARSGQSIHEKLFF
>TRBV20-1|many|-|TRBJ2-3
TGCAGTGCTAGAGGTGTCGATACGCAGTATTTT
CSARGVDTQYF
>TRBV7-2|many|TRBD1|TRBJ2-7
TGTGCCAGCAGTTTGGGGCGGGACAGGGTCTACGAGCAGTACTTC
CASSLGRDRVYEQYF
>TRBV7-9|many|-|TRBJ1-1
TGTGCCAGCAGCCCGAAAGACAGGTTGGGGACTGAAGCTTTCTTT
CASSPKDRLGTEAFF
>TRBV5-1|few|-|TRBJ2-2
TGCGCCAGCAGCCCGGAATGGCCCAGGACCGGGGAGCTGTTTTTT
CASSPEWPRTGELFF
>TRBV25-1|many|-|TRBJ2-5
TGTGCCAGCAGTCCGGTTGAGGGAGAGACCCAGTACTTC
CASSPVEGETQYF
>TRBV20-1|many|TRBD2|TRBJ2-6
TGCAGTGCTAGAGAGGGACTAGCGGGGGGATCTGGGGCCAACGTCCTGACTTTC
CSAREGLAGGSGANVLTF
>TRBV20-1|many|-|TRBJ2-3
TGCAGTGCTAGACCGGAATGGGGGAATACGCAGTATTTT
CSARPEWGNTQYF